Included here is one T cell receptor (beta chain) sequence, with context. Antigen specificity is unknown. The data derive from a study of response to subunit inactivated influenza vaccine. Study results and limitations: Each seasonal influenza vaccination, the authors suggested, recruits few new T cells.

TCRdb reprocessed the RT-PCR reads with MiXCR, giving one entry per CDR3 protein. The sample shows about 500,000 distinct CDR3 sequences, 15% to 20% of them seen only once. The TCR sequence derives from a man between 50 and 69 years old who received an inactivated influenza vaccine. The material was CD4+ T cells sorted from PBMCs, obtained roughly 24 months after vaccination.

CDR3 nucleotide sequence: TGCAGTGCTATAACCGGGACAATCACCTACGAGCAGTACTTC. Protein sequence: CSAITGTITYEQYF. The chain joins TRBV20-1 to TRBJ2-7; D perhaps matches TRBD1 (6 bases). Looked up from germline, CDR1 is DFQATT and CDR2 is SNEGSKA (reference sequence). The CDR3 runs to 14 residues. V lost 4 bases and J 2 bases, leaving 15 bases between the germline ends.